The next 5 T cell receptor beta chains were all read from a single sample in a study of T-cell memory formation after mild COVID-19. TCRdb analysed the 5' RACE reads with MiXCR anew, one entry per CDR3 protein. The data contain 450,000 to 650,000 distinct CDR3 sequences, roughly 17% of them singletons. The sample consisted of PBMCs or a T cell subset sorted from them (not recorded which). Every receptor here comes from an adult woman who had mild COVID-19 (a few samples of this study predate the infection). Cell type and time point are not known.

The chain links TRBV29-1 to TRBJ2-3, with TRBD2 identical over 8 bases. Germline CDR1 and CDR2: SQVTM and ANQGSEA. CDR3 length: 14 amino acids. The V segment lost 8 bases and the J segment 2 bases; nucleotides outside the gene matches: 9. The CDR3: CSTSTGGSTDTQYF. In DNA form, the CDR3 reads TGCAGCACTTCTACGGGGGGGTCCACAGATACGCAGTATTTT.

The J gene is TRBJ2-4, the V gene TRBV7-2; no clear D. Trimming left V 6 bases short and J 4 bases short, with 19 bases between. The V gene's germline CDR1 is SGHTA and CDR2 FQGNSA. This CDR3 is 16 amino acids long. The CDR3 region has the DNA TGTGCCAGCAGTGGGAACTTGGGCGCATCGAAAAACATTCAGTACTTC. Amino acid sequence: CASSGNLGASKNIQYF.

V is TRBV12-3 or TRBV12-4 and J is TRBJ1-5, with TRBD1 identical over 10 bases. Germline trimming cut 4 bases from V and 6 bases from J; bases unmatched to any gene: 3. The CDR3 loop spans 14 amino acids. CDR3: CASSSGTGAQPQHF. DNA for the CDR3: TGTGCCAGCAGTTCCGGGACAGGGGCTCAGCCCCAGCATTTT.

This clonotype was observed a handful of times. CDR3: CSVVTGDSYEQYF. CDR3 bases: TGCAGCGTTGTAACAGGAGATTCCTACGAGCAGTACTTC. The chain links TRBV29-1 to TRBJ2-7; perhaps TRBD1 as D (5 bases). The V end was cut by 4 bases, the J end by 1 base, with 11 bases between. There are 13 residues in the CDR3. CDR1 and CDR2 (germline): SQVTM, ANQGSEA.

The CDR3 loop reads CASSLKQGAYYGYTF. CDR3 coding DNA: TGTGCCAGCAGTTTAAAACAGGGGGCCTACTATGGCTACACCTTC. This chain joins TRBV27 and TRBJ1-2, with 9 bases aligning to TRBD1. In germline, CDR1 is MNHEY, CDR2 SMNVEV (reference sequence). The CDR3 spans 15 residues. J was trimmed by 3 bases and V by 2 bases; bases with no gene match: 4.